The sequence of this TCR beta chain was determined in a study of regulatory T cells in long-lasting Graves disease. Study overall: Graves' cases, newly diagnosed, had used antithyroid drugs under 3 months.

This clonotype was observed many times. CDR3-region Arm-PCR and iRepertoire HTBI primers produced the TCR beta libraries. TCRdb reanalysed the multiplex PCR reads using MiXCR and keeps one entry per CDR3 protein. The sample records hundreds of thousands of distinct CDR3 sequences, approximately 20% being singletons. Time point of the sample: newly diagnosed GD, antithyroid drugs for less than 3 months. Preparation of the TCR library used RNA extracted from PBMCs. The CDR3 is 14 amino acids. Germline CDR1 and CDR2: SGHRS and YFSETQ. V lost 4 bases to trimming and J lost 1 base, with 11 bases between them.

The material was peripheral blood mononuclear cells (PBMCs), obtained at new diagnosis, from a patient treated with antithyroid drugs. The chain couples TRBV5-1 to TRBJ2-5; no definite D call. The clonotype comes from a female donor with Graves disease. The CDR3 nucleotides are TGCGCCAGCAGCCATGGGCCCGGCCAAGAGACCCAGTACTTC. Encoded protein: CASSHGPGQETQYF.